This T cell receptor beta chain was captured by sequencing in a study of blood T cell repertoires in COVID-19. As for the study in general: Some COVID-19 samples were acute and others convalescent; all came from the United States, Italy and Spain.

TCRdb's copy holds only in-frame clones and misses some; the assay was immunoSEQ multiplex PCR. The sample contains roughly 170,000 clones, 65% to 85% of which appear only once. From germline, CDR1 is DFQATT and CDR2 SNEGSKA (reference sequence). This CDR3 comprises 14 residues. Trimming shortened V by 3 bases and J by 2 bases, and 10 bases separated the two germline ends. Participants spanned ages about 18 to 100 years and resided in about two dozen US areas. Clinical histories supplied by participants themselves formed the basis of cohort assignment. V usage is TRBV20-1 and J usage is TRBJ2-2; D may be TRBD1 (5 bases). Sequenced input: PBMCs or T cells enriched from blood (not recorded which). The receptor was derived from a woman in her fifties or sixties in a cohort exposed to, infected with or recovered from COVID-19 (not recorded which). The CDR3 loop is CSASSQGNTGELFF. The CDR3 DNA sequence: TGCAGTGCTAGTTCCCAGGGAAACACCGGGGAGCTGTTTTTT.